The 18 T cell receptor beta chains presented below share a single source sample, sequenced in a study of cytomegalovirus exposure and HLA in healthy donors. Amplification used 60 Vbeta primers and 13 Jbeta primers. Sequencing was performed with immunoSEQ multiplex PCR; in TCRdb, only in-frame clones are kept and a portion is missing. This table holds 65,000 to 80,000 clones, around four fifths found once. Specimen: PBMCs. The origin of the receptors is a woman aged 40 to 50 in good health and CMV-seropositive.

The genes are TRBV7-2 and TRBJ2-3, with no clear D. Germline lookup yields CDR1 SGHTA and CDR2 FQGNSA. V shed 1 base and J shed 0 bases, with 8 bases lying between them. CDR3 size: 15 residues. CDR3 in amino acids: CASSLESKSTDTQYF. CDR3 sequence (DNA): TGTGCCAGCAGCTTAGAGTCTAAGAGCACAGATACGCAGTATTTT.

The chain combines TRBV28 with TRBJ1-5, with D hard to call. Germline CDR1 is MDHEN and CDR2 is SYDVKM. V was pared by 5 bases and J by 3 bases, with 17 bases between. The CDR3 length is 16 residues. In DNA, the CDR3 is TGTGCCAGCAGTCCCTCCTTTGGACTGTTCAATCAGCCCCAGCATTTT. Its translation is CASSPSFGLFNQPQHF.

The V and J genes are TRBV11-3 and TRBJ1-1; D is perhaps TRBD1 (5 bases). Germline loops: CDR1 SGHNT, CDR2 YENEEA. This CDR3 contains 13 residues. Trimming took 0 bases from V and 7 from J, leaving 9 bases between them. CDR3: CASSLDFTGEAFF. As DNA, the CDR3 is TGTGCCAGCAGCTTAGATTTCACAGGTGAAGCTTTCTTT.

Written as DNA, the CDR3 is TGTGCCAGCAGCGTAACAGGGGGGGATACGCAGTATTTT. Residues: CASSVTGGDTQYF. J is TRBJ2-3 and V is TRBV11-2; 8 positions match TRBD1. This CDR3 spans 13 amino acids. Germline assignment: CDR1 SGHAT and CDR2 FQNNGV. The junction had 4 bases not matched to a gene; V was cut back by 5 bases and J by 6 bases.

The V and J genes are TRBV6-1 and TRBJ2-3; unclear D gene. Germline assignment: CDR1 MNHNS and CDR2 SASEGT. V was clipped by 0 bases and J by 8 bases, with 9 bases between them. The CDR3 is 13 residues long. This CDR3 is CASSEARISTQYF. CDR3 in DNA: TGTGCCAGCAGTGAAGCTAGAATTAGTACGCAGTATTTT.

The chain is built from TRBV5-1 and TRBJ2-1; 8 bases agree with TRBD2. Germline CDR1 is SGHRS and CDR2 is YFSETQ. This CDR3 is built from 16 residues. With V trimmed by 5 bases and J by 0 bases, 7 bases remained unmatched. The CDR3 nucleotides read TGCGCCAGCAGTTCAGCGGGGGAGAGCTCCTACAATGAGCAGTTCTTC. Amino acid sequence: CASSSAGESSYNEQFF.

A note on this clone: Other DNA sequences of this sample code for an identical CDR3. The V call is TRBV19, the J call TRBJ2-4; 7 nucleotides agree with TRBD1. This CDR3 is 14 amino acids long. Germline V gene data show CDR1 as LNHDA and CDR2 as SQIVND (reference sequence). The V gene end was trimmed by 3 bases and the J gene end by 7 bases; junction bases not matched to a gene: 6. In nucleotides, the CDR3 is TGTGCCAGTAGTATGGGCCAGGGGGAGAACATTCAGTACTTC. It is translated as CASSMGQGENIQYF.

The genes are TRBV7-9 and TRBJ1-2, with D maybe TRBD1 (6 bases). The ends were cut back, 0 bases at V and 1 base at J, with 12 bases in the middle. The CDR3 is 16 amino acids. The V gene's germline CDR1 is SEHNR and CDR2 FQNEAQ (reference sequence). The CDR3 DNA reads TGTGCCAGCAGCTTAGCGAATCTGGACAGTAACTATGGCTACACCTTC. Translation gives CASSLANLDSNYGYTF.

The chain has TRBV9 and TRBJ2-1; 7 bases map to TRBD1. The germline CDR1 and CDR2 sequences are SGDLS and YYNGEE. With 5 bases clipped from V and 0 bases from J, the junction kept 8 bases outside the gene matches. The CDR3 has 16 amino acids. Written as DNA, the CDR3 is TGTGCCAGCAGAGATCAGACAGGGAGCTCCTACAATGAGCAGTTCTTC. Its protein is CASRDQTGSSYNEQFF.

The chain joins TRBV7-2 to TRBJ1-1; 7 bases agree with TRBD1. This CDR3 region has 14 residues. V lost 1 base, J lost 5 bases, and 4 bases stayed unmatched. Looked up from germline, CDR1 is SGHTA and CDR2 is FQGNSA. The DNA of the CDR3 is TGTGCCAGCAGCTTAGGTCTCAGGGGGACTGAAGCTTTCTTT. Protein sequence: CASSLGLRGTEAFF.

The chain couples TRBV30 to TRBJ1-6; D not certain. Looked up from germline, CDR1 is GTSNPN and CDR2 is SVGIG (reference sequence). The CDR3 sequence is 13 residues long. The V gene lost 3 bases and the J gene lost 7 bases, with 10 bases spanning the gap. The DNA for the CDR3 is TGTGCCTGGAGCGGAGCGAGAAATTCACCCCTCCACTTT. Translating it yields CAWSGARNSPLHF.

The chain recombines TRBV11-2 with TRBJ1-2, with D uncertain. Trimming pared 2 bases from V and 2 bases from J, leaving 18 bases between. Per the germline V gene, CDR1 is SGHAT and CDR2 is FQNNGV. This CDR3 is built from 17 residues. The CDR3 sequence is CASSLLPLIAKNYGYTF. CDR3 in DNA: TGTGCCAGCAGCTTACTCCCCCTTATAGCAAAAAACTATGGCTACACCTTC.

The gene calls are TRBV20-1 and TRBJ2-7; D not certain. Trimming removed 5 bases from V and 3 bases from J, with 5 bases in between. Germline CDR1 is DFQATT and CDR2 is SNEGSKA (reference sequence). The CDR3 sequence is 10 residues long. CDR3 protein: CSAPGYEQYF. In nucleotides, the CDR3 is TGCAGTGCTCCGGGCTACGAGCAGTACTTC.

The chain carries TRBV7-2 and TRBJ1-2, with D perhaps TRBD1 (5 bases). CDR3 length: 15 amino acids. Per germline, CDR1 SGHTA and CDR2 FQGNSA. Trimming pared 1 base from V and 8 bases from J, leaving 17 bases between. Written as DNA, the CDR3 is TGTGCCAGCAGCTTAGGGGGTTCAGGGCCTAGGGGCTACACCTTC. Translating gives CASSLGGSGPRGYTF.

This clone was found a few times. The chain employs TRBV10-1 and TRBJ2-4, with D perhaps matching TRBD2 (9 bases). V was pared by 10 bases and J by 0 bases, with 34 bases between. The CDR3 runs to 21 residues. The germline gives CDR1 WNHNN, CDR2 SYGVQD (reference sequence). The CDR3 is CATQGAEAGGGGYGAKNIQYF. The CDR3 DNA sequence: TGCGCCACGCAGGGGGCAGAAGCGGGGGGTGGTGGTTATGGAGCCAAAAACATTCAGTACTTC.

J is TRBJ1-3 and V is TRBV9; D is unresolved. Trimming took 3 bases from V and 4 from J, leaving 5 bases between them. Germline CDR1 reads SGDLS; CDR2 reads YYNGEE. This CDR3 spans 12 amino acids. CDR3 nucleotide sequence: TGTGCCAGCAGCGACGGGGGAAACACCATATATTTT. Protein: CASSDGGNTIYF.

This clone was seen a few times. The genes are TRBV25-1 and TRBJ1-4; 8 nucleotides match TRBD1. The CDR3 extends over 17 amino acids. The germline V gene has CDR1 MGHDK and CDR2 SYGVNS. Germline trimming cut 4 bases from V and 4 bases from J; bases unmatched to any gene: 11. The CDR3 reads CASSVGPNRGGNEKLFF. The DNA for the CDR3 is TGTGCCAGCAGTGTTGGCCCCAACAGGGGGGGTAATGAAAAACTGTTTTTT.

The chain combines TRBV7-2 with TRBJ1-2; D unclear. The CDR3 spans 15 residues. CDR1 is SGHTA and CDR2 is FQGNSA in the germline V gene. V lost 3 bases and J lost 4, with 15 bases in between. CDR3 amino acids: CASSLPGGGGYGYTF. The CDR3 bases are TGTGCCAGCAGCTTGCCAGGAGGAGGAGGCTATGGCTACACCTTC.